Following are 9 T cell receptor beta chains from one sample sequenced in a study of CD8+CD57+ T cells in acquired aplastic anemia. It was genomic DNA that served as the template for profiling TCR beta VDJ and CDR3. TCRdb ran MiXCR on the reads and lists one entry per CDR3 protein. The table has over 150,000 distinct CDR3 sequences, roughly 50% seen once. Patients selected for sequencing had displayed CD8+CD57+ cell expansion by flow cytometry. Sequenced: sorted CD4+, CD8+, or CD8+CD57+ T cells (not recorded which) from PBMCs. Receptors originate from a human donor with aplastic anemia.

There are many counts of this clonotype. In DNA form, the CDR3 reads TGTGCCTGGAGGATAGCGGGACAAAATAATTCACCCCTCCACTTT. Translating it yields CAWRIAGQNNSPLHF. V gene TRBV30 combines with J gene TRBJ1-6; TRBD1 is a possible D gene (6 bases). Per germline, CDR1 GTSNPN and CDR2 SVGIG (reference sequence). CDR3 length: 15 residues. The V gene lost 3 bases and the J gene lost 5 bases, with 14 bases spanning the gap.

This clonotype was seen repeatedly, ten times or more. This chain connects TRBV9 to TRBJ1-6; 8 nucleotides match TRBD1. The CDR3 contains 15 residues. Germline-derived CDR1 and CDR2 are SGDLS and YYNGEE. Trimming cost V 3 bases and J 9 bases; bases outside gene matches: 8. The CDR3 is CASSGGAGGGSPLHF. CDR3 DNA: TGTGCCAGCAGCGGGGGGGCAGGGGGCGGTTCACCCCTCCACTTT.

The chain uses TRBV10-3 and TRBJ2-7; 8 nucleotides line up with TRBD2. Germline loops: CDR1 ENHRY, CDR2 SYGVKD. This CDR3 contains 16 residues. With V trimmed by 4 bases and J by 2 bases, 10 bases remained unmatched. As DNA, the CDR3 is TGTGCCATCAGTGGGGCTGTACTAGCGGTTACCTACGAGCAGTACTTC. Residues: CAISGAVLAVTYEQYF.

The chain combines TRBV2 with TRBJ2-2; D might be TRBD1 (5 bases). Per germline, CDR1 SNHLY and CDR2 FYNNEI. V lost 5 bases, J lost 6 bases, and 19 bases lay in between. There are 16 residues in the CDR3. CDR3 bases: TGTGCCAGCAGTTCCGGGCAGGGCGCGTGGGCCGGGGAGCTGTTTTTT. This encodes CASSSGQGAWAGELFF.

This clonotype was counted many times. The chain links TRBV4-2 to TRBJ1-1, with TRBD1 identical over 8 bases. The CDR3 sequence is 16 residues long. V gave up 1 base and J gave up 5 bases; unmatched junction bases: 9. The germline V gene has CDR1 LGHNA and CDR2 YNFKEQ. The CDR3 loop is CASSQGDRGVNTEAFF. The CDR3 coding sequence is TGTGCCAGCAGCCAAGGTGACAGGGGCGTAAATACTGAAGCTTTCTTT.

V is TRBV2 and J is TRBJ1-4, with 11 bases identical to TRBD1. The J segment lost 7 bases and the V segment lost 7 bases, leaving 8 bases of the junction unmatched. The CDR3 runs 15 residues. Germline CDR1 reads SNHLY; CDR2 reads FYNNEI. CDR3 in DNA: TGTGCCAGCATCCTGGACAGGGGGCCTGCTGAAAAACTGTTTTTT. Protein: CASILDRGPAEKLFF.

The CDR3 DNA follows: TGTGCCAGCAGCTCCGGCGGCCAGAGCAATGAGCAGTTCTTC. It is translated as CASSSGGQSNEQFF. The chain employs TRBV5-4 and TRBJ2-1; no clear D. In germline, CDR1 is SGHNT, CDR2 YYREEE (reference sequence). The length of the CDR3 is 14 residues. V gave up 3 bases and J gave up 6 bases, with 13 bases separating them.

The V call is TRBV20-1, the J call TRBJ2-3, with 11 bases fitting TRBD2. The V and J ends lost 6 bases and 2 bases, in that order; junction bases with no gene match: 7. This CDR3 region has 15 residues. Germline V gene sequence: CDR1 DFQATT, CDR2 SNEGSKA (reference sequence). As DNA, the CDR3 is TGCAGTGCGACTCTAGCGGGAGGCCTCACAGATACGCAGTATTTT. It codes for CSATLAGGLTDTQYF.

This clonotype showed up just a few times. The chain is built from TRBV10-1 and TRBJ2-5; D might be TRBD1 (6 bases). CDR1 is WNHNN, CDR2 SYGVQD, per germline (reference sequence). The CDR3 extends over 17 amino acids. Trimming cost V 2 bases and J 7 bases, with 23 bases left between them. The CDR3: CASSESPPRTESRTQYF. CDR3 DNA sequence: TGCGCCAGCAGTGAGAGTCCCCCCCGGACAGAATCAAGGACCCAGTACTTC.